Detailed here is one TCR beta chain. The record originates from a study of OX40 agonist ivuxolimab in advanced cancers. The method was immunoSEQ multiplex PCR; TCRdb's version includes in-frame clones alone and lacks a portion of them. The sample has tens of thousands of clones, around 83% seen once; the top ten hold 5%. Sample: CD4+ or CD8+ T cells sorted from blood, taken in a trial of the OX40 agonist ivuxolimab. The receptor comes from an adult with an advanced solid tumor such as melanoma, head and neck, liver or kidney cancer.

CDR3 residues: CASSVASPSYEQYF. The CDR3 DNA reads TGTGCCAGCAGCGTAGCCTCACCGTCCTACGAGCAGTACTTC. The chain uses TRBV9 and TRBJ2-7; D is unclear. Germline values: CDR1 SGDLS, CDR2 YYNGEE. This CDR3 is 14 amino acids long. The V end was cut by 0 bases, the J end by 1 base, with 8 bases between.